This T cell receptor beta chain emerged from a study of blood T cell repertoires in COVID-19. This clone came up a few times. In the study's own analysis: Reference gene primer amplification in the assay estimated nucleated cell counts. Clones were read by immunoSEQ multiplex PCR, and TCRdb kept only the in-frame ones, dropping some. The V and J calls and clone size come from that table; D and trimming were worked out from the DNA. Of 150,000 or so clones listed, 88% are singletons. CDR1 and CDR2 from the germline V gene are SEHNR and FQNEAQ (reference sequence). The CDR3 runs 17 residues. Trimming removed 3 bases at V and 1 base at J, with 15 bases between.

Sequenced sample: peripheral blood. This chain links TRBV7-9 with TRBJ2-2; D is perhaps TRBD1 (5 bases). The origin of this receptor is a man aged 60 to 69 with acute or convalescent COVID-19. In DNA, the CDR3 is TGTGCCAGCAGCTTGGCCGGACAAGTGGGGAACACCGGGGAGCTGTTTTTT. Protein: CASSLAGQVGNTGELFF.